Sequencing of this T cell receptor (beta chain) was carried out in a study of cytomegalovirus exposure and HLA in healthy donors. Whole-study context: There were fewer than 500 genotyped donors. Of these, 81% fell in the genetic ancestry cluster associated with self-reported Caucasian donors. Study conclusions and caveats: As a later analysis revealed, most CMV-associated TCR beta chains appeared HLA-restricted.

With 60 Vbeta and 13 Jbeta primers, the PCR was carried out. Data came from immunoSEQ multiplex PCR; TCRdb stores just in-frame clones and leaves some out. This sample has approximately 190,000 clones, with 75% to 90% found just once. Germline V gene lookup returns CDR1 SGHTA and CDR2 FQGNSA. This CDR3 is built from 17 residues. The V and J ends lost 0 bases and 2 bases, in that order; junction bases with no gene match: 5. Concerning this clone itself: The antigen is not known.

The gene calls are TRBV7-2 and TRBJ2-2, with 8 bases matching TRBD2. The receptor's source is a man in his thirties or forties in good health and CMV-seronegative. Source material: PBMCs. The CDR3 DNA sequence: TGTGCCAGCAGCTTAGCGGGAGCGGGGGCCAACACCGGGGAGCTGTTTTTT. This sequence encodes CASSLAGAGANTGELFF.